The 9 T cell receptor beta chains below all came from one sample that was sequenced in a study of blood T cell repertoires in COVID-19. Libraries were prepared by immunoSEQ multiplex PCR; TCRdb keeps only in-frame clonotypes and omits some of them. Among 200,000 to 300,000 clones listed, around 87% were seen once. The sample consisted of peripheral blood. The receptors come from a woman in her fifties or sixties with acute or convalescent COVID-19.

The gene calls are TRBV13 and TRBJ2-6, with 7 bases identical to TRBD1. Trimming took 3 bases from V and 1 from J; bases not matched to a gene: 6. The CDR3 is 17 residues long. Germline loops: CDR1 PRHDT, CDR2 FYEKMQ (reference sequence). CDR3 residues: CASSFYRGQSGANVLTF. The CDR3 nucleotides are TGTGCCAGCAGCTTCTATAGGGGGCAGTCTGGGGCCAACGTCCTGACTTTC.

The chain uses TRBV7-2 and TRBJ2-5; 8 bases map to TRBD2. The length of the CDR3 is 15 residues. Unmatched junction bases numbered 10, after V lost 5 bases and J lost 5 bases. CDR1 SGHTA and CDR2 FQGNSA come from the germline V gene. CDR3 DNA sequence: TGTGCCAGCAGCGCAACTTTCGGGACTAGGGAGACCCAGTACTTC. Residues: CASSATFGTRETQYF.

V usage is TRBV28 and J usage is TRBJ2-7; TRBD2 aligns across 9 bases. The germline V gene has CDR1 MDHEN and CDR2 SYDVKM. The CDR3 length is 15 residues. V lost 6 bases and J lost 0; bases outside the gene matches: 6. CDR3 DNA: TGTGCCAGCAGAGCTAGCGGGGCCAACTCCTACGAGCAGTACTTC. Translating gives CASRASGANSYEQYF.

The chain links TRBV7-9 to TRBJ2-7; D perhaps matches TRBD1 (5 bases). The germline CDR1 and CDR2 sequences are SEHNR and FQNEAQ (reference sequence). Between the trimmed V and J ends, which lost 1 base and 5 bases, there was a span of 12 bases. This CDR3 has 14 amino acids. The DNA for the CDR3 is TGTGCCAGCAGCTTAGAAGGGGCGCGAGACGAGCAGTACTTC. Its protein is CASSLEGARDEQYF.

The genes are TRBV15 and TRBJ2-5; 12 bases fit TRBD2. The CDR3 is 17 amino acids. Germline V CDR1 and CDR2: LNHNV, YYDKDF (reference sequence). With V trimmed by 2 bases and J by 2 bases, 6 bases remained unmatched. This chain's CDR3 is CATSRLGLAGRQETQYF. In DNA, the CDR3 is TGTGCCACCAGCAGACTGGGACTAGCGGGCCGGCAAGAGACCCAGTACTTC.

This chain joins TRBV28 and TRBJ1-5, with D possibly being TRBD1 (6 bases). V lost 6 bases and J lost 3, with 18 bases in between. This CDR3 has 16 residues. Germline V gene data show CDR1 as MDHEN and CDR2 as SYDVKM. DNA for the CDR3: TGTGCCAGCAGGCCGGGGGGCGAAAGGGACAATCAGCCCCAGCATTTT. Encoded protein: CASRPGGERDNQPQHF. Looking up the rest from reference TRBV28 and TRBJ1-5 gives the full variable domain: DVKVTQSSRYLVKRTGEKVFLECVQDMDHENMFWYRQDPGLGLRLIYFSYDVKMKEKGDIPEGYSVSREKKERFSLILESASTNQTSMYLCASRPGGERDNQPQHFGDGTRLSIL.

This chain connects TRBV24-1 to TRBJ1-4; D is possibly TRBD1 (6 bases). The germline gives CDR1 KGHDR, CDR2 SFDVKD. Between the trimmed V and J ends, which lost 6 bases and 6 bases, there was a span of 19 bases. There are 16 residues in the CDR3. The CDR3 is CATSQGKGEGDEKLFF. The CDR3 DNA follows: TGTGCCACCAGTCAGGGGAAGGGGGAAGGTGATGAAAAACTGTTTTTT.

The chain uses TRBV5-1 and TRBJ1-4; maybe TRBD1 (5 bases). CDR1 and CDR2 from the germline V gene are SGHRS and YFSETQ. The length of the CDR3 is 15 residues. Trimming took 4 bases from V and 6 from J, leaving 16 bases between them. CDR3 in amino acids: CASSTRAPGDEKLFF. The CDR3 nucleotides are TGCGCCAGCAGCACCAGGGCACCGGGGGATGAAAAACTGTTTTTT.

J is TRBJ2-1 and V is TRBV18; 13 bases agree with TRBD2. The V gene's germline CDR1 is KGHSH and CDR2 LQKENI. Trimming cost V 6 bases and J 0 bases; bases outside gene matches: 14. The length of the CDR3 is 20 residues. CDR3 region: CASSHDRTSGGLSSYNEQFF. In nucleotides, the CDR3 is TGTGCCAGCTCGCATGATAGGACTAGCGGGGGCCTGAGCTCCTACAATGAGCAGTTCTTC.